This T cell receptor beta chain was profiled in a study of OX40 agonist ivuxolimab in advanced cancers. For the study at large: Ivuxolimab, an antibody that agonizes OX40 (CD134), was administered to the patients.

Overall study findings and caveats: On average, CD8+ T cells showed a greater number of expanded clones than CD4+.

CDR3 size: 12 residues. Germline-derived CDR1 and CDR2 are WNHNN and SYGVQD (reference sequence). Trimming cost V 2 bases and J 9 bases, with 8 bases left between them. Using immunoSEQ multiplex PCR, the repertoire was profiled, and TCRdb retains in-frame clones only, with some absent. The data contain about 25,000 clones, around 86% of them singletons. Concerning this clone itself: What it binds is not known.

The chain couples TRBV10-1 to TRBJ2-1, with D unclear. The TCR originated in an adult with an advanced solid tumor such as melanoma, head and neck, liver or kidney cancer. The sequenced sample was CD4+ or CD8+ T cells sorted from blood, obtained in a trial of the OX40 agonist ivuxolimab. For the CDR3, the DNA is TGCGCCAGCAGTGAGGGCTCCGGTGAGCAGTTCTTC. This sequence encodes CASSEGSGEQFF.